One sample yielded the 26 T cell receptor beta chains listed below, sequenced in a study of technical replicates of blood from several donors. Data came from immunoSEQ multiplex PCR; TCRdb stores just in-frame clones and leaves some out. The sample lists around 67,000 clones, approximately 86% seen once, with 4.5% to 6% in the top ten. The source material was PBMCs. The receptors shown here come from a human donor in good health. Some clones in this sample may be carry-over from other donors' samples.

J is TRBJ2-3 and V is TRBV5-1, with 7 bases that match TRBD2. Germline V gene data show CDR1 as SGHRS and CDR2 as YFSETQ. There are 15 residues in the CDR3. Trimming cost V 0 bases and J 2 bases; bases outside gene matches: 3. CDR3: CASSLDGRITDTQYF. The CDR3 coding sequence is TGCGCCAGCAGCTTGGACGGGAGGATCACAGATACGCAGTATTTT. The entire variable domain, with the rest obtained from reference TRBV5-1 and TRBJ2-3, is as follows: KAGVTQTPRYLIKTRGQQVTLSCSPISGHRSVSWYQQTPGQGLQFLFEYFSETQRNKGNFPGRFSGRQFSNSRSEMNVSTLELGDSALYLCASSLDGRITDTQYFGPGTRLTVL.

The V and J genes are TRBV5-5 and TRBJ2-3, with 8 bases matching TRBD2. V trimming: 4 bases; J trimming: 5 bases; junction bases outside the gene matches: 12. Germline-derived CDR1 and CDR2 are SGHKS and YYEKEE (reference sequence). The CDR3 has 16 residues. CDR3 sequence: CASSTGPSGWGDTQYF. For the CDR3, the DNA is TGTGCCAGCAGCACAGGGCCTAGCGGGTGGGGAGATACGCAGTATTTT.

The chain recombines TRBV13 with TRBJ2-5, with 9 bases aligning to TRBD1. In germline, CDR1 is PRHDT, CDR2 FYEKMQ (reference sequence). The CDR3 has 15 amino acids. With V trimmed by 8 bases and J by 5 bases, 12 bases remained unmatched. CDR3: CASSPGTGLWETQYF. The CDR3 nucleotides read TGTGCCAGCTCCCCCGGGACAGGGCTTTGGGAGACCCAGTACTTC.

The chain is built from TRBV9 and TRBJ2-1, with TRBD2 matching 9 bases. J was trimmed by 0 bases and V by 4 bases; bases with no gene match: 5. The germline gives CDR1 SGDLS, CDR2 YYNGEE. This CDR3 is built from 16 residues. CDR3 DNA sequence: TGTGCCAGCAGCCAGAGCGGGAGGAGCTCCTACAATGAGCAGTTCTTC. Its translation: CASSQSGRSSYNEQFF.

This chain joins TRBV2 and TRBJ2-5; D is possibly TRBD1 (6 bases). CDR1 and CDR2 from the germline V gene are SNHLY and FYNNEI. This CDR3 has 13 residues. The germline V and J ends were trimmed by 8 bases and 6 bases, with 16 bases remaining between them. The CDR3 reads CASGGSDAKTQYF. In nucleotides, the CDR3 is TGTGCCAGCGGGGGCTCTGACGCCAAGACCCAGTACTTC.

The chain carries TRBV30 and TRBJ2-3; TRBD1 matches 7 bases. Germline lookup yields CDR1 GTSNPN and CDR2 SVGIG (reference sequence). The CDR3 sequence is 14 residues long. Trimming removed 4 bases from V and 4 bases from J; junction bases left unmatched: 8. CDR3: CAWNPRGSADTQYF. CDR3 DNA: TGTGCCTGGAACCCCAGGGGGAGTGCAGATACGCAGTATTTT.

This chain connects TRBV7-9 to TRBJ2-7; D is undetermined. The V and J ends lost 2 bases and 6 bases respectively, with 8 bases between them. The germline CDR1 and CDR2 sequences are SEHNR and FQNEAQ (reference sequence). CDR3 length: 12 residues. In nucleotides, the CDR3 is TGTGCCAGCAGCTTAACGAGTTTCGAGCAGTACTTC. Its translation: CASSLTSFEQYF. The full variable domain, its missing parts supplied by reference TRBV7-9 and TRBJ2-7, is DTGVSQNPRHKITKRGQNVTFRCDPISEHNRLYWYRQTLGQGPEFLTYFQNEAQLEKSRLLSDRFSAERPKGSFSTLEIQRTEQGDSAMYLCASSLTSFEQYFGPGTRLTVT.

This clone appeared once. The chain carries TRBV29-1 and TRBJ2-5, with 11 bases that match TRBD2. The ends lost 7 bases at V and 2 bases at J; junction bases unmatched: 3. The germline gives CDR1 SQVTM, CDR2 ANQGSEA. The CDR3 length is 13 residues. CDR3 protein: CSARTSGQETQYF. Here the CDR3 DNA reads TGCAGCGCCCGGACTAGCGGGCAAGAGACCCAGTACTTC.

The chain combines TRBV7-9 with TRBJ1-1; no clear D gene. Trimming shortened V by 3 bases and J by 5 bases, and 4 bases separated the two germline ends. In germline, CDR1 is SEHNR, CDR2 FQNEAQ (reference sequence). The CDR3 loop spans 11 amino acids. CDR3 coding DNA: TGTGCCAGCAGCTTCCGGACTGAAGCTTTCTTT. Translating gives CASSFRTEAFF. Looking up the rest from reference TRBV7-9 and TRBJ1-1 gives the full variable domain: DTGVSQNPRHKITKRGQNVTFRCDPISEHNRLYWYRQTLGQGPEFLTYFQNEAQLEKSRLLSDRFSAERPKGSFSTLEIQRTEQGDSAMYLCASSFRTEAFFGQGTRLTVV.

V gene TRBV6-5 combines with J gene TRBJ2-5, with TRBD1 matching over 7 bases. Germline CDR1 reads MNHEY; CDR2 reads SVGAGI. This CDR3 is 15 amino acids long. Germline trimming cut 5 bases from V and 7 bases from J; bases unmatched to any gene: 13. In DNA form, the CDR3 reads TGTGCCAGCAGTACGTCCTCCGGGACAGTGACGACCCAGTACTTC. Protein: CASSTSSGTVTTQYF.

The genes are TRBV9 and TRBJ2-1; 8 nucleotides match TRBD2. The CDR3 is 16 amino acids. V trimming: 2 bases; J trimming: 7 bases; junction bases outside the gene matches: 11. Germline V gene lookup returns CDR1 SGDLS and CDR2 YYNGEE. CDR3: CASSVRFGGGYNEQFF. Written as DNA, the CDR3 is TGTGCCAGCAGCGTCCGGTTTGGCGGGGGGTATAATGAGCAGTTCTTC. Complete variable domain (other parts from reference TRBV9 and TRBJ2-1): DSGVTQTPKHLITATGQRVTLRCSPRSGDLSVYWYQQSLDQGLQFLIQYYNGEERAKGNILERFSAQQFPDLHSELNLSSLELGDSALYFCASSVRFGGGYNEQFFGPGTRLTVL.

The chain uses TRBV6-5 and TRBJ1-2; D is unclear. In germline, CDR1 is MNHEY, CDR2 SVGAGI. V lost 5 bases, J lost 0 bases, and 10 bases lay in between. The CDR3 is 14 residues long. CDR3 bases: TGTGCCAGCAGTCGCGCGAGGACTAACTATGGCTACACCTTC. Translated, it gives CASSRARTNYGYTF.

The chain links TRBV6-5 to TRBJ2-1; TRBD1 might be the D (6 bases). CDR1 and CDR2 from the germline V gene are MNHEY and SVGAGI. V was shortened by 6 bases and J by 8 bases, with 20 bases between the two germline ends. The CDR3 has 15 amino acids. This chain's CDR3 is CASSLTRVGGDEQFF. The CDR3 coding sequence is TGTGCCAGCAGCCTGACCAGGGTAGGGGGTGATGAGCAGTTCTTC.

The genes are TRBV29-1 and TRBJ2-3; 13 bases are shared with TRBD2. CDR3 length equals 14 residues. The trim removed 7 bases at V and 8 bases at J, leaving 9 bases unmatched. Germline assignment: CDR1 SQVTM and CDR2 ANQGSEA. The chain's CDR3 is CSASLAGGPVTQYF. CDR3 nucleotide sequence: TGCAGCGCTTCACTAGCGGGAGGGCCAGTTACGCAGTATTTT.

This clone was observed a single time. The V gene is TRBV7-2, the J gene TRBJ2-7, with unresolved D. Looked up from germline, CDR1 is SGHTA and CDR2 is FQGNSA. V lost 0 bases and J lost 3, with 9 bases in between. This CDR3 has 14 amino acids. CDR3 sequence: CASSLAAKNYEQYF. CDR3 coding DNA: TGTGCCAGCAGCTTAGCGGCCAAGAACTACGAGCAGTACTTC.

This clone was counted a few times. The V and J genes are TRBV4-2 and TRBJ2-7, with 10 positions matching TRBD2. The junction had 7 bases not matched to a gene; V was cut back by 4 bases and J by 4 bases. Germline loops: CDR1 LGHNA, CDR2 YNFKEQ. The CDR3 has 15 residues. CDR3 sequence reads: CASSPGQTSGYEQYF. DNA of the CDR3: TGTGCCAGCAGCCCCGGCCAGACTAGCGGGTACGAGCAGTACTTC.

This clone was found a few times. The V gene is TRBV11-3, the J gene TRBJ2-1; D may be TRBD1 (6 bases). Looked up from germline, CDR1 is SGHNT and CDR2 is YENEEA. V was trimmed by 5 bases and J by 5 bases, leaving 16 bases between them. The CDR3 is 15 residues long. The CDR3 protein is CASSPRGIGNNEQFF. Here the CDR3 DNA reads TGTGCCAGCAGCCCGAGGGGGATCGGCAACAATGAGCAGTTCTTC. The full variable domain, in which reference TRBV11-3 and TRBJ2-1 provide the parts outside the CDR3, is EAGVVQSPRYKIIEKKQPVAFWCNPISGHNTLYWYLQNLGQGPELLIRYENEEAVDDSQLPKDRFSAERLKGVDSTLKIQPAELGDSAVYLCASSPRGIGNNEQFFGPGTRLTVL.

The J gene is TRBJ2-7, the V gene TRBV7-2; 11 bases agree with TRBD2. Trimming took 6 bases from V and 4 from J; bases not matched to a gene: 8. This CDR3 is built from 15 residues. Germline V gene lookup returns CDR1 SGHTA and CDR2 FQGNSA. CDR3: CASSPLAGEGYEQYF. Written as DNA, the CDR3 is TGTGCCAGCAGTCCACTAGCGGGAGAGGGATACGAGCAGTACTTC.

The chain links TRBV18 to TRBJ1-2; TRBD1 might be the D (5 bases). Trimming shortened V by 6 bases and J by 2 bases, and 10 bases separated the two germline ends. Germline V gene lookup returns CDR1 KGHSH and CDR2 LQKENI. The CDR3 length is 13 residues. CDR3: CASSQGLNYGYTF. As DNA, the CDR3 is TGTGCCAGCTCGCAGGGACTGAACTATGGCTACACCTTC.

The CDR3 loop is CASTRTGSSYNSPLHF. CDR3 DNA sequence: TGTGCCAGTACCAGGACAGGGAGCTCCTATAATTCACCCCTCCACTTT. J is TRBJ1-6 and V is TRBV19; 8 bases match TRBD1. Germline V lookup: CDR1 LNHDA, CDR2 SQIVND (reference sequence). The CDR3 has 16 residues. The ends lost 7 bases at V and 0 bases at J; junction bases unmatched: 5.

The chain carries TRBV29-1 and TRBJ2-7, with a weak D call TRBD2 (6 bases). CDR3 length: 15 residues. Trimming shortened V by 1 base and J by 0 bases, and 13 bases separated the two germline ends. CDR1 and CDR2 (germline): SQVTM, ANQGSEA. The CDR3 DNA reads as TGCAGCGTTGAAGGGAGGGGCCTGAGCTCCTACGAGCAGTACTTC. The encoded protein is CSVEGRGLSSYEQYF.

The CDR3 DNA follows: TGCGCCAGCAGCCAGGACAGGGGGAGTCGTCAAGAGACCCAGTACTTC. It yields the protein CASSQDRGSRQETQYF. The rearrangement uses TRBV4-3 and TRBJ2-5; 10 bases are shared with TRBD1. There are 16 residues in the CDR3. V lost 3 bases, J lost 2 bases, and 6 bases stayed unmatched. The germline CDR1 and CDR2 sequences are LGHNA and YSLEER.

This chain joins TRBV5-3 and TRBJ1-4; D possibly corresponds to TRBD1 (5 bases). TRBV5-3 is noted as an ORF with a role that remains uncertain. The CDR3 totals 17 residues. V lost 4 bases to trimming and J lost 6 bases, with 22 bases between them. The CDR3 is CARSPPVGRGSDEKLFF. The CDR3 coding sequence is TGTGCCAGAAGCCCTCCGGTGGGGCGGGGTAGTGATGAAAAACTGTTTTTT.

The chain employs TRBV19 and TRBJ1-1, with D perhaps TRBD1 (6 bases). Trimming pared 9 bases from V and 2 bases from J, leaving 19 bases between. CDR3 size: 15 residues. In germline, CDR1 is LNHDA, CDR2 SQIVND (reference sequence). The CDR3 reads CASFRFTGSNTEAFF. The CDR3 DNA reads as TGTGCCAGCTTCAGATTTACAGGGTCCAACACTGAAGCTTTCTTT.

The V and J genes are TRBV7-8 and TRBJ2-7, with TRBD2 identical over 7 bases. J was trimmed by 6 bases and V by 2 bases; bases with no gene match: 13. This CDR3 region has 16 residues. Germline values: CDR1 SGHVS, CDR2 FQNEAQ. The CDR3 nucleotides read TGTGCCAGCAGCTTAAGAAGGGCGGGGGATTCAGCCGAGCAGTACTTC. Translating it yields CASSLRRAGDSAEQYF.

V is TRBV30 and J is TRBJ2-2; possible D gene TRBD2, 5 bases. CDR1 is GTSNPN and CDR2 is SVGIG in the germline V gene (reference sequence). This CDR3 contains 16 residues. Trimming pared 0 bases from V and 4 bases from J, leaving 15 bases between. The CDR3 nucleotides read TGTGCCTGGAGTGTTCATAGAGGGATGGGCACCGGGGAGCTGTTTTTT. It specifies CAWSVHRGMGTGELFF.